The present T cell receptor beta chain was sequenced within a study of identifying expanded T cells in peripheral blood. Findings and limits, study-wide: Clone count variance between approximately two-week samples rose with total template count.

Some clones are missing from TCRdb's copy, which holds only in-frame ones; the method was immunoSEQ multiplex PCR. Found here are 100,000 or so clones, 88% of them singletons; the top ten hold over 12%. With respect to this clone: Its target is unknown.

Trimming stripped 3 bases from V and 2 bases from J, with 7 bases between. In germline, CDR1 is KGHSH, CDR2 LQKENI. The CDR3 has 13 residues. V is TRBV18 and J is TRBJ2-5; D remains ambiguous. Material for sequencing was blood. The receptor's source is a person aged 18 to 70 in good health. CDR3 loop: CASSPTDQETQYF. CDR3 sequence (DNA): TGTGCCAGCTCACCCACGGATCAAGAGACCCAGTACTTC.